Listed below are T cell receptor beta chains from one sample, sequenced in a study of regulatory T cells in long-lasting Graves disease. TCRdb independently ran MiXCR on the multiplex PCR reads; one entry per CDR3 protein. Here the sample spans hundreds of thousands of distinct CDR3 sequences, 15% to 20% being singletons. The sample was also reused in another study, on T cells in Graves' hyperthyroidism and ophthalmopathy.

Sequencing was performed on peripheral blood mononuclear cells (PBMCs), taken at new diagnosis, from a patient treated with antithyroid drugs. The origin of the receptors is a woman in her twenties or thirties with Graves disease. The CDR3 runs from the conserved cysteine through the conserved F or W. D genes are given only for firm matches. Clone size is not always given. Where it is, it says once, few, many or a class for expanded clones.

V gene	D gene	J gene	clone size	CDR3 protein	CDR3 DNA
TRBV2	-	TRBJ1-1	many	CASSEATGNLIGFF	TGTGCCAGCAGTGAAGCAACAGGGAACTTAATCGGTTTCTTT
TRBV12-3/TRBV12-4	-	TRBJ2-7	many	CASSFDGVSYEQYF	TGTGCCAGCAGTTTTGACGGTGTATCCTACGAGCAGTACTTC
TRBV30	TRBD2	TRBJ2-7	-	CAWRTSGEYEQYF	TGTGCCTGGAGGACTAGCGGAGAATACGAGCAGTACTTC
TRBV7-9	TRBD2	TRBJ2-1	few	CASRDNLAGGHNEQFF	TGTGCCAGCAGGGATAATTTAGCGGGAGGACACAATGAGCAGTTCTTC
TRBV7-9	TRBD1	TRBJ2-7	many	CASSSTGTGRTNEQYF	TGTGCCAGCAGCTCAACTGGGACAGGGCGGACGAACGAGCAGTACTTC
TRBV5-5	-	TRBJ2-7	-	CASSRGRDPYEQYF	TGTGCCAGCTCCCGGGGCAGGGATCCCTACGAGCAGTACTTC
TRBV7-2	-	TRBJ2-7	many	CASSSQNYEQYF	TGTGCCAGCAGCTCACAGAACTACGAGCAGTACTTC
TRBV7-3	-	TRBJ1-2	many	CASSVSGAYGYTF	TGTGCCAGCAGCGTTTCAGGGGCTTATGGCTACACCTTC
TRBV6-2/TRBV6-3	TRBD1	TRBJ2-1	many	CASSPRGQAGGEQFF	TGTGCCAGCAGTCCAAGAGGACAGGCTGGAGGTGAGCAGTTCTTC
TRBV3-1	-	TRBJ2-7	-	CASSQVPARISYEQYF	TGTGCCAGCAGCCAAGTCCCGGCCAGGATCTCCTACGAGCAGTACTTC
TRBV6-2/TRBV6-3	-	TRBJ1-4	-	CASSATGTGISTNEKLFF	TGTGCCAGCAGTGCGACAGGTACTGGGATTTCAACTAATGAAAAACTGTTTTTT
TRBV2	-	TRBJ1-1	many	CASRTDKTTEAFF	TGTGCCAGCAGGACGGACAAAACTACTGAAGCTTTCTTT
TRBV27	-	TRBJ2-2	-	CASSRQVNTGELFF	TGTGCCAGCAGTCGACAGGTGAACACCGGGGAGCTGTTTTTT
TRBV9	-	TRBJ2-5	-	CVSSVGTPVGETQYF	TGTGTCAGCAGCGTAGGGACTCCTGTCGGGGAGACCCAGTACTTC
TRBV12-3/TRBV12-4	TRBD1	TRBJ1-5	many	CASTQTGVPQPQHF	TGTGCCAGCACCCAGACAGGGGTACCCCAGCCCCAGCATTTT
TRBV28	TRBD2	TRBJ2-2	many	CASTAGGAHRELFF	TGTGCCAGCACCGCGGGAGGGGCGCACAGGGAGCTGTTTTTT
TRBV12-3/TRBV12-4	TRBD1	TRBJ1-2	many	CAISGGMSYGYTF	TGTGCCATCTCAGGGGGGATGAGCTATGGCTACACCTTC
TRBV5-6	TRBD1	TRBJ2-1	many	CASSLMAGGPREQFF	TGTGCCAGCAGCTTGATGGCAGGGGGCCCGCGTGAGCAGTTCTTC
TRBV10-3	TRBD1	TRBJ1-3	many	CAIRTGLIGNTIYF	TGTGCCATCAGGACAGGGTTGATTGGAAACACCATATATTTT
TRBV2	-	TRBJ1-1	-	CARGQSNAEAFF	TGTGCCAGGGGACAATCGAACGCTGAAGCTTTCTTT
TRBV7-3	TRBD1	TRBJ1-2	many	CASSSPGTGDYGYTF	TGTGCCAGCAGCTCCCCCGGGACAGGGGACTATGGCTACACCTTC
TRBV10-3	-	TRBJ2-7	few	CAISFDGRSYEQYF	TGTGCCATCAGTTTCGACGGTCGTTCCTACGAGCAGTACTTC
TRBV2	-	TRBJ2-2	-	CASSGAENTGELFF	TGTGCCAGCAGTGGAGCGGAGAACACCGGGGAGCTGTTTTTT
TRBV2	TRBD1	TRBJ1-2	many	CASSDQGAYGYTF	TGTGCCAGCAGTGATCAGGGGGCCTATGGCTACACCTTC
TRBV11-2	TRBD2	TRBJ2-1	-	CASSLEQRSGGDEQFF	TGTGCCAGCAGCTTAGAACAGAGGAGCGGGGGGGATGAGCAGTTCTTC
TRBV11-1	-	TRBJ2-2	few	CASSPGFGTGELFF	TGTGCCAGCAGCCCAGGGTTCGGAACCGGGGAGCTGTTTTTT
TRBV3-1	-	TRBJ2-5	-	CASSQGPQETQYF	TGTGCCAGCAGCCAAGGCCCCCAAGAGACCCAGTACTTC
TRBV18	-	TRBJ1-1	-	CASSPKEWGGTEAFF	TGTGCCAGCTCACCAAAAGAATGGGGTGGCACTGAAGCTTTCTTT
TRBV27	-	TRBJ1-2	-	CASAYYLGVGYTF	TGTGCCAGCGCCTATTATTTGGGGGTCGGCTACACCTTC
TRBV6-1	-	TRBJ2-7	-	CASSEEGTGAYEQYF	TGTGCCAGCAGTGAAGAGGGGACTGGCGCCTACGAGCAGTACTTC